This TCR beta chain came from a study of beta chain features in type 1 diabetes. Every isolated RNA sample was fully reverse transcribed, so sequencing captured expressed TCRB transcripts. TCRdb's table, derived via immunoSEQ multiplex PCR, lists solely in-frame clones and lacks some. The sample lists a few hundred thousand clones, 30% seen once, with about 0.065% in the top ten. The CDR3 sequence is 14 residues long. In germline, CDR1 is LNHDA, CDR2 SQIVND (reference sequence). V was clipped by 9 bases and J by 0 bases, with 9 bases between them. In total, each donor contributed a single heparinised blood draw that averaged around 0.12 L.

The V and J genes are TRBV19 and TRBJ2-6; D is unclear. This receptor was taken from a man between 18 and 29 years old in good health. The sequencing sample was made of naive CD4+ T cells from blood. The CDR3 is CASHADSGANVLTF. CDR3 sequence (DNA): TGTGCCAGCCATGCGGACTCTGGGGCCAACGTCCTGACTTTC.